The 23 T cell receptor beta chains below were found in one sample sequenced in a study of T cell responses to AZD1222 COVID-19 vaccine. The method was immunoSEQ multiplex PCR; TCRdb's version includes in-frame clones alone and lacks a portion of them. This sample yields roughly 80,000 clones, of which approximately 90% are seen a single time; approximately 10% belongs to the top ten. Sequences were derived from peripheral blood, sampled 28 days after the second AZD1222 dose. Receptors were obtained from an adult who received the AZD1222 COVID-19 vaccine.

The chain uses TRBV7-9 and TRBJ1-6; the match to TRBD1 covers 8 bases. V dropped 3 bases and J dropped 8; count of bases not matched to a gene: 3. Germline values: CDR1 SEHNR, CDR2 FQNEAQ (reference sequence). The CDR3 is 14 amino acids. As DNA, the CDR3 is TGTGCCAGCAGCTTGGACAGGGTGCATTCACCCCTCCACTTT. Translating gives CASSLDRVHSPLHF.

The chain couples TRBV28 to TRBJ2-7; D gene ambiguous. With 6 bases removed from V and 6 bases from J, the gap between germline ends came to 12 bases. The CDR3 contains 12 residues. The germline V gene has CDR1 MDHEN and CDR2 SYDVKM. The DNA of the CDR3 is TGTGCCAGCAGCTCCGGGCCCCCCGAGCAGTACTTC. Translation: CASSSGPPEQYF.

The V call is TRBV10-3, the J call TRBJ2-7; 11 nucleotides agree with TRBD2. The V gene end was trimmed by 6 bases and the J gene end by 5 bases; junction bases not matched to a gene: 9. Per the germline V gene, CDR1 is ENHRY and CDR2 is SYGVKD. The CDR3 covers 15 residues. CDR3 residues: CAISLAGGRNDEQYF. The CDR3 DNA follows: TGTGCCATCAGCTTAGCGGGGGGGCGCAACGACGAGCAGTACTTC.

The gene calls are TRBV7-2 and TRBJ2-5, with 11 bases matching TRBD2. With 5 bases clipped from V and 6 bases from J, the junction kept 14 bases outside the gene matches. The CDR3 loop spans 17 amino acids. CDR1 and CDR2 (germline): SGHTA, FQGNSA. CDR3 protein: CASSPSDSGGGVQTQYF. DNA for the CDR3: TGTGCCAGCAGCCCATCTGATAGCGGGGGGGGCGTTCAGACCCAGTACTTC. Filled out from reference TRBV7-2 and TRBJ2-5, the complete variable domain reads GAGVSQSPSNKVTEKGKDVELRCDPISGHTALYWYRQSLGQGLEFLIYFQGNSAPDKSGLPSDRFSAERTGGSVSTLTIQRTQQEDSAVYLCASSPSDSGGGVQTQYFGPGTRLLVL.

The J gene is TRBJ2-2, the V gene TRBV11-3; no clear D gene. The CDR3 is made up of 14 amino acids. The V gene's germline CDR1 is SGHNT and CDR2 YENEEA. Trimming pared 1 base from V and 2 bases from J, leaving 5 bases between. CDR3 region: CASSLAYNTGELFF. CDR3 sequence (DNA): TGTGCCAGCAGCTTAGCGTACAACACCGGGGAGCTGTTTTTT. The entire variable domain, with the rest obtained from reference TRBV11-3 and TRBJ2-2, is as follows: EAGVVQSPRYKIIEKKQPVAFWCNPISGHNTLYWYLQNLGQGPELLIRYENEEAVDDSQLPKDRFSAERLKGVDSTLKIQPAELGDSAVYLCASSLAYNTGELFFGEGSRLTVL.

V and J are TRBV4-1 and TRBJ2-7, with D tentatively TRBD2 (6 bases). The V and J ends lost 0 bases and 0 bases respectively, with 12 bases between them. The germline gives CDR1 MGHRA, CDR2 YSYEKL. The CDR3 extends over 16 amino acids. CDR3 DNA sequence: TGCGCCAGCAGCCAAGAAGTCGGGGGTTCCTCCTACGAGCAGTACTTC. This encodes CASSQEVGGSSYEQYF.

V usage is TRBV10-3 and J usage is TRBJ2-7; 9 nucleotides line up with TRBD1. The V gene's germline CDR1 is ENHRY and CDR2 SYGVKD. J gave up 0 bases and V 3 bases, and 6 bases lay outside the gene matches. The CDR3 contains 16 residues. CDR3 region: CAISDPGQGFSYEQYF. The CDR3 DNA sequence: TGTGCCATCAGTGACCCGGGACAGGGCTTCTCCTACGAGCAGTACTTC.

The chain links TRBV5-1 to TRBJ1-4, with 10 bases aligning to TRBD1. Germline values: CDR1 SGHRS, CDR2 YFSETQ. There are 15 residues in the CDR3. After removal of 7 bases from V and 8 bases from J, the junction contained 11 bases not matched to a gene. The CDR3 loop reads CASGVTGQGNEKLFF. DNA of the CDR3: TGCGCCAGCGGGGTGACGGGACAGGGGAACGAAAAACTGTTTTTT.

The rearrangement uses TRBV7-6 and TRBJ1-2; 8 bases agree with TRBD1. Germline CDR1 is SGHVS and CDR2 is FNYEAQ. The CDR3 is 15 amino acids. The V gene end was trimmed by 5 bases and the J gene end by 2 bases; junction bases not matched to a gene: 7. The DNA for the CDR3 is TGTGCCAGCAGCCAAGACAGGGGTAGGAACTATGGCTACACCTTC. Its protein is CASSQDRGRNYGYTF.

The sample holds one count of this clone. The chain employs TRBV6-5 and TRBJ2-5; possibly TRBD1 or TRBD2 for D (6 bases each). The CDR3 is 15 amino acids. The V gene's germline CDR1 is MNHEY and CDR2 SVGAGI. Trimming pared 1 base from V and 4 bases from J, leaving 13 bases between. CDR3 residues: CASSYWVRGGETQYF. For the CDR3, the DNA is TGTGCCAGCAGTTACTGGGTCAGGGGAGGAGAGACCCAGTACTTC.

This chain joins TRBV7-2 and TRBJ1-2, with D unclear. CDR1 and CDR2 (germline): SGHTA, FQGNSA. The CDR3 is made up of 14 amino acids. Trimming shortened V by 0 bases and J by 4 bases, and 9 bases separated the two germline ends. The CDR3 is CASSLAWGSYGYTF. As DNA, the CDR3 is TGTGCCAGCAGCTTAGCGTGGGGTTCCTATGGCTACACCTTC.

The chain recombines TRBV28 with TRBJ2-7; TRBD2 aligns across 12 bases. Trimming removed 5 bases from V and 4 bases from J; junction bases left unmatched: 6. The CDR3 covers 15 residues. The germline CDR1 and CDR2 sequences are MDHEN and SYDVKM. CDR3 loop: CASSPRGTSGYEQYF. The CDR3 DNA reads as TGTGCCAGCAGTCCGCGGGGGACTAGCGGGTACGAGCAGTACTTC.

The rearrangement links TRBV27 to TRBJ2-5; tentative D call: TRBD1 (6 bases). V lost 1 base and J lost 4, with 13 bases in between. This CDR3 has 15 residues. Germline CDR1 reads MNHEY; CDR2 reads SMNVEV (reference sequence). CDR3 region: CASSLYRPGAETQYF. The CDR3 nucleotides are TGTGCCAGCAGTTTATATCGCCCAGGGGCAGAGACCCAGTACTTC.

This chain links TRBV5-1 with TRBJ2-7; D possibly corresponds to TRBD1 (8 bases). The CDR3 has 15 amino acids. Looked up from germline, CDR1 is SGHRS and CDR2 is YFSETQ. The V gene lost 2 bases and the J gene lost 3 bases, with 15 bases spanning the gap. The CDR3 DNA reads TGCGCCAGCAGCTTCCTACAGGGGGGGAACTACGAGCAGTACTTC. Its translation is CASSFLQGGNYEQYF.

The chain employs TRBV7-9 and TRBJ1-1; 7 bases match TRBD1. Germline-derived CDR1 and CDR2 are SEHNR and FQNEAQ (reference sequence). With V trimmed by 1 base and J by 3 bases, 2 bases remained unmatched. The CDR3 is made up of 14 amino acids. CDR3 loop: CASSLEGAYTEAFF. CDR3 DNA sequence: TGTGCCAGCAGCTTAGAGGGGGCGTACACTGAAGCTTTCTTT. The full variable domain, its missing parts supplied by reference TRBV7-9 and TRBJ1-1, is DTGVSQNPRHKITKRGQNVTFRCDPISEHNRLYWYRQTLGQGPEFLTYFQNEAQLEKSRLLSDRFSAERPKGSFSTLEIQRTEQGDSAMYLCASSLEGAYTEAFFGQGTRLTVV.

The chain uses TRBV18 and TRBJ2-7; perhaps TRBD1 as D (6 bases). From germline, CDR1 is KGHSH and CDR2 LQKENI. With 0 bases removed from V and 1 base from J, the gap between germline ends came to 7 bases. The CDR3 is made up of 14 amino acids. The CDR3 DNA reads TGTGCCAGCTCACCACCCGGACAGTCCTACGAGCAGTACTTC. Translated, it gives CASSPPGQSYEQYF. Combining the CDR3 with reference TRBV18 and TRBJ2-7 gives the whole variable domain NAGVMQNPRHLVRRRGQEARLRCSPMKGHSHVYWYRQLPEEGLKFMVYLQKENIIDESGMPKERFSAEFPKEGPSILRIQQVVRGDSAAYFCASSPPGQSYEQYFGPGTRLTVT.

The chain uses TRBV6-4 and TRBJ1-6, with D possibly being TRBD1 (6 bases). Germline V gene data show CDR1 as MRHNA and CDR2 as SNTAGT. Deletions cut 6 bases from V and 7 bases from J, with 19 bases between. The CDR3 runs to 16 residues. The CDR3 coding sequence is TGTGCCAGCAGACAACTTATAGACAGGTACAATTCACCCCTCCACTTT. Its translation is CASRQLIDRYNSPLHF.

The V call is TRBV28, the J call TRBJ2-7; maybe TRBD2 (5 bases). Trimming removed 5 bases from V and 2 bases from J, with 13 bases in between. The CDR3 length is 14 residues. Germline-derived CDR1 and CDR2 are MDHEN and SYDVKM. This CDR3 is CASSEPNGAYEQYF. CDR3 bases: TGTGCCAGCAGTGAACCCAACGGGGCCTACGAGCAGTACTTC.

Of note for this clone: This sample also contains other DNA sequences that code for the same CDR3. The chain employs TRBV3-1 (or the pseudogene TRBV3-2) and TRBJ2-7; D may be TRBD1 or TRBD2 (5 bases each). The CDR3 spans 13 residues. Germline CDR1 LGHDT, CDR2 YNNKEL (reference sequence). The V end lost 4 bases, the J end lost 3 bases, and 10 bases lay between the germline ends. CDR3 DNA sequence: TGTGCCAGCAGCCTGGGACGGGGCTACGAGCAGTACTTC. Translation gives CASSLGRGYEQYF.

The rearrangement uses TRBV11-2 and TRBJ1-2; D is perhaps TRBD1 (5 bases). CDR3 length: 15 residues. V was clipped by 1 base and J by 5 bases, with 14 bases between them. CDR1 and CDR2 (germline): SGHAT, FQNNGV. CDR3 bases: TGTGCCAGCAGCTTAGCCCCGACAGATGCTTATGGCTACACCTTC. Translated: CASSLAPTDAYGYTF.

The J gene is TRBJ1-2, the V gene TRBV19; possible D gene TRBD1, 5 bases. Germline-derived CDR1 and CDR2 are LNHDA and SQIVND (reference sequence). The CDR3 runs to 17 residues. The V end was cut by 6 bases, the J end by 4 bases, with 24 bases between. Here the CDR3 DNA reads TGTGCCAGTAGCGCTTGGGGAACGGGGACGGAACTCTATGGCTACACCTTC. It translates to CASSAWGTGTELYGYTF.

The chain uses TRBV9 and TRBJ2-2, with D possibly matching TRBD1 (6 bases). The CDR3 extends over 15 amino acids. Per germline, CDR1 SGDLS and CDR2 YYNGEE. V was cut by 4 bases and J by 7 bases, with 17 bases left in between. In DNA, the CDR3 is TGTGCCAGCAGCCCAACCCAGGGGATTTACGGGGAGCTGTTTTTT. Translation gives CASSPTQGIYGELFF.

The gene calls are TRBV5-1 and TRBJ1-1, with a weak D call TRBD1 (5 bases). Between the trimmed V and J ends, which lost 4 bases and 0 bases, there was a span of 10 bases. Germline CDR1 SGHRS, CDR2 YFSETQ. The CDR3 spans 14 residues. In DNA, the CDR3 is TGCGCCAGCAGCGCAACAGGAATGAACACTGAAGCTTTCTTT. This sequence encodes CASSATGMNTEAFF.